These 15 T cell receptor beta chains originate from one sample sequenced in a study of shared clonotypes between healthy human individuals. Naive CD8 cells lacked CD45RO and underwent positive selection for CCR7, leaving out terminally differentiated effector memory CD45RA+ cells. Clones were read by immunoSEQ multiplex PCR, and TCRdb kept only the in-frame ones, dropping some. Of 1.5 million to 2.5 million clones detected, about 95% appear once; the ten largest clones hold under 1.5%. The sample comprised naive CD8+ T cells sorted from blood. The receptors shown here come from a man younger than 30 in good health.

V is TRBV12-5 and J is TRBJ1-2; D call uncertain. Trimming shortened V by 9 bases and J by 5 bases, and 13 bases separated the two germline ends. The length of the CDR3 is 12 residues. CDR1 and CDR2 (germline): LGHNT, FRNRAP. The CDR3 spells CASGSGAYGYTF. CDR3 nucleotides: TGTGCTAGCGGCTCGGGCGCGTATGGCTACACCTTC.

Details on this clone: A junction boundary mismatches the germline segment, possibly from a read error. In DNA, the CDR3 is TGTGCCAGCAGCCTAGGACAGTCCTACAATGAGCAGTTCTTC. Translating it yields CASSLGQSYNEQFF. V usage is TRBV13 and J usage is TRBJ2-1; D may be TRBD1 (6 bases). Germline V CDR1 and CDR2: PRHDT, FYEKMQ (reference sequence). This CDR3 has 14 amino acids.

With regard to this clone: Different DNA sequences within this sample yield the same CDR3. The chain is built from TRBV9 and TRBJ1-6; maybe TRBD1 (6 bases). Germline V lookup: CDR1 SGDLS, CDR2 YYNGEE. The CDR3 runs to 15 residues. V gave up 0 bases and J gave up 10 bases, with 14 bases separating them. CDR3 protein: CASSVGGGLGSPLHF. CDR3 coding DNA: TGTGCCAGCAGCGTAGGTGGGGGCTTGGGATCACCCCTCCACTTT.

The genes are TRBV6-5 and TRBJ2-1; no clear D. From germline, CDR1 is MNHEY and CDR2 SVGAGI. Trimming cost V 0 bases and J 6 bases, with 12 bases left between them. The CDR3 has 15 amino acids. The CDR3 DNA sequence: TGTGCCAGCAGTTACTCGTCTAGTCCCCTCAATGAGCAGTTCTTC. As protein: CASSYSSSPLNEQFF.

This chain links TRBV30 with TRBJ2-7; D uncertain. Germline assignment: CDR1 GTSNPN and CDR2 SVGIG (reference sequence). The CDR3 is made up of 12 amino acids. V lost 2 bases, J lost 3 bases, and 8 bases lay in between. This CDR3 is CAWSRPYYEQYF. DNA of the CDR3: TGTGCCTGGAGTAGACCCTACTACGAGCAGTACTTC.

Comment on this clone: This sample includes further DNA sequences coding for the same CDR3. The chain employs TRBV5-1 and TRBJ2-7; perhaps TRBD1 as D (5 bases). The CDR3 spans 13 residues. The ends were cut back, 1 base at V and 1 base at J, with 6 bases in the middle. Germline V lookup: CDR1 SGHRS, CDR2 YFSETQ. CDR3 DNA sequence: TGCGCCAGCAGCTTGACAGGTTCCTACGAGCAGTACTTC. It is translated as CASSLTGSYEQYF.

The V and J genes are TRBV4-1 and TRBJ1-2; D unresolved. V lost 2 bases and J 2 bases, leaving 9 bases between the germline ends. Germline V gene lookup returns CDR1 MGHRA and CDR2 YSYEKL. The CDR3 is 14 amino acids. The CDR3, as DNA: TGCGCCAGCAGCCAAAACAGAGCAAACTATGGCTACACCTTC. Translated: CASSQNRANYGYTF.

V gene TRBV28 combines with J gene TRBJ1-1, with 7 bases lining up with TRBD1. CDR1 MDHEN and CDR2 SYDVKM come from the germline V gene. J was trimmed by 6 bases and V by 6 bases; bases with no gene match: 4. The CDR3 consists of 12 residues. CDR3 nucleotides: TGTGCCAGCAGGCCCGACAGGGCTGAAGCTTTCTTT. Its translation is CASRPDRAEAFF.

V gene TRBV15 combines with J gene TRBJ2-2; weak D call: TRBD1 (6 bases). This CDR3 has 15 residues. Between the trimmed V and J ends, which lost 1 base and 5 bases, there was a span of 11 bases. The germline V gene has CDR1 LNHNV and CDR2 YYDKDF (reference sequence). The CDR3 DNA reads TGTGCCACCAGCAGAGTCGACAGGATAACCGGGGAGCTGTTTTTT. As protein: CATSRVDRITGELFF.

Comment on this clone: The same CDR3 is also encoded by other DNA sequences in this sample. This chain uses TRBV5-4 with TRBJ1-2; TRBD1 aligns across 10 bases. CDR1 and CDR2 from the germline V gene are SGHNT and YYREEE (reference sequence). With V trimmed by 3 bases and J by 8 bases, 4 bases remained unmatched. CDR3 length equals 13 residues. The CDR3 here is CASSSGQGDGYTF. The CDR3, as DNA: TGTGCCAGCAGCTCAGGACAGGGGGACGGCTACACCTTC.

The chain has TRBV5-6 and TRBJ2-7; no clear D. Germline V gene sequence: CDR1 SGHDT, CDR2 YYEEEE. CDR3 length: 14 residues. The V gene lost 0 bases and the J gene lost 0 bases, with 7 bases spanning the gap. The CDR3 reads CASSLGDNSYEQYF. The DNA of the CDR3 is TGTGCCAGCAGCTTGGGCGACAACTCCTACGAGCAGTACTTC. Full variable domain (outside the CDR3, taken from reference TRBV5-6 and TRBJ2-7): DAGVTQSPTHLIKTRGQQVTLRCSPKSGHDTVSWYQQALGQGPQFIFQYYEEEERQRGNFPDRFSGHQFPNYSSELNVNALLLGDSALYLCASSLGDNSYEQYFGPGTRLTVT.

CDR3 nucleotide sequence: TGTGCCAGCAGCTGGAACACTGAAGCTTTCTTT. Residues: CASSWNTEAFF. The chain has TRBV5-4 and TRBJ1-1; D not resolved. V lost 3 bases and J lost 1, with 1 base in between. The CDR3 is made up of 11 amino acids. CDR1 and CDR2 (germline): SGHNT, YYREEE (reference sequence). The variable domain in full, with the rest retrieved from reference TRBV5-4 and TRBJ1-1, is ETGVTQSPTHLIKTRGQQVTLRCSSQSGHNTVSWYQQALGQGPQFIFQYYREEENGRGNFPPRFSGLQFPNYSSELNVNALELDDSALYLCASSWNTEAFFGQGTRLTVV.

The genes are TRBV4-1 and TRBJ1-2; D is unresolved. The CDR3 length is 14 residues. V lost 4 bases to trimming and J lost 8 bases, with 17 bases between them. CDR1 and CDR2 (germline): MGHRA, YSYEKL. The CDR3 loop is CASSPRAGAGGYTF. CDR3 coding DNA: TGCGCCAGCAGCCCACGGGCGGGCGCTGGGGGCTACACCTTC.

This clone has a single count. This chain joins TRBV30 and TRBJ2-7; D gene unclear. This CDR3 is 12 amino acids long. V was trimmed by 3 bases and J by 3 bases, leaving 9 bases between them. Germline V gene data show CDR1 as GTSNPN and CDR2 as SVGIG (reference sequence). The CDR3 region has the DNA TGTGCCTGGAGGTCAGTGAGCTACGAGCAGTACTTC. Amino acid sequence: CAWRSVSYEQYF.

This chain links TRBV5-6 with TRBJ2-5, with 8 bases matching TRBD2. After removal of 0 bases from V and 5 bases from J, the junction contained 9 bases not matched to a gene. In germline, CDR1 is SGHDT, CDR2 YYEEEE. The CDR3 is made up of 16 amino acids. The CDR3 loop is CASSLVFTGGAETQYF. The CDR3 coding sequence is TGTGCCAGCAGCTTGGTGTTTACCGGGGGGGCGGAGACCCAGTACTTC.